This entry features one TCR beta chain sequence. These data come from a study of blood T cells in healthy people across ages. Across the whole study: Capture by template switching was about one barcoded beta molecule per two T cells.

With a J-beta primer mix and a sample-barcoded 5' primer, a second PCR ran roughly 6 to 11 cycles. Each cDNA was tagged by a template-switch adaptor containing 12 random nucleotides. TCRdb recomputed calls from the 5' RACE reads with MiXCR, one row per CDR3 protein. The sample comprises 1.4 million to 1.5 million distinct CDR3 sequences, 42% of which are singletons, and under 8% rests with the top ten. The CDR3 contains 15 residues. V gave up 5 bases and J gave up 6 bases, with 17 bases separating them. Germline V gene lookup returns CDR1 MNHEY and CDR2 SMNVEV (reference sequence). Donors were systemically healthy Caucasian individuals from Russia aged roughly 6 to 95 years.

The TCR was taken from a woman aged 18-29 years in good health. The source material was blood. The chain couples TRBV27 to TRBJ1-5; D ambiguous. The CDR3 spells CASSPLPVRVQPQHF. CDR3 in DNA: TGTGCCAGCAGTCCTCTCCCGGTGCGGGTTCAGCCCCAGCATTTT.